The TCR beta chain under discussion was sequenced for a study of regulatory T cells in long-lasting Graves disease. Germline V lookup: CDR1 SGHTA, CDR2 FQGNSA. J gave up 4 bases and V 5 bases, and 8 bases lay outside the gene matches. The CDR3 consists of 16 residues. Libraries of TCR beta came from iRepertoire HTBI primers plus Arm-PCR of CDR3 regions. TCRdb reprocessed the multiplex PCR reads via MiXCR and lists one record per CDR3 protein. The repertoire holds roughly 220,000 distinct CDR3 sequences, with about 17% as singletons. Indicated time point: newly diagnosed GD, antithyroid drugs for less than 3 months. There was RNA extracted from PBMCs, and the TCR library was made from it. This clonotype was counted at least ten times. As yet, its antigen is unknown. The study, taken as a whole, reports: Having only a small sample size may have limited accuracy.

This sample comprised peripheral blood mononuclear cells (PBMCs), obtained at new diagnosis, from a patient treated with antithyroid drugs. This TCR came from a female donor with Graves disease. This chain links TRBV7-2 with TRBJ2-3; 11 bases fit TRBD2. CDR3 nucleotides: TGTGCCAGCAGCCCCGAGACTAGCGGGGTGGCAGATACGCAGTATTTT. Amino acids: CASSPETSGVADTQYF.